This is a list of T cell receptor beta chains from one sample in a study of T cell responses to AZD1222 COVID-19 vaccine. Measured with immunoSEQ multiplex PCR; TCRdb has only the in-frame clones, and not every one. The repertoire holds 95,000 to 100,000 clones, with about nine tenths as singletons. Here the sequenced sample was peripheral blood, taken 28 days after the second AZD1222 dose. All receptors derive from an adult who received the AZD1222 COVID-19 vaccine. The CDR3 runs from the conserved cysteine through the conserved F or W. A D gene is named only where the DNA matches it firmly. Some rows have no size entry. The others give once, few or many, or a class for an expanded clone.

J | V | D | size | CDR3 | DNA
TRBJ2-7 | TRBV7-9 | TRBD2 | few | CASTLISWTSGRNPHEQYF | TGTGCCAGCACGCTCATTTCGTGGACTAGCGGGAGAAATCCCCACGAGCAGTACTTC
TRBJ2-1 | TRBV28 | - | - | CASSPPTSWREQFF | TGTGCCAGCAGTCCCCCGACATCCTGGCGTGAGCAGTTCTTC
TRBJ2-7 | TRBV3-1/TRBV3-2 | - | - | CASSQRGEQYF | TGTGCCAGCAGCCAAAGGGGCGAGCAGTACTTC
TRBJ2-1 | TRBV30 | - | - | CAWKRGNSYNEQFF | TGTGCCTGGAAGAGGGGGAACTCCTACAATGAGCAGTTCTTC
TRBJ1-3 | TRBV5-4 | - | once | CASSLAGANTIYF | TGTGCCAGCAGCTTGGCAGGGGCAAACACCATATATTTT
TRBJ2-5 | TRBV20-1 | - | once | CSVRGRETQYF | TGCAGTGTTCGGGGGCGAGAGACCCAGTACTTC
TRBJ2-7 | TRBV10-1 | - | - | CASSPFKEGYEQYF | TGCGCCAGCAGCCCTTTTAAGGAGGGCTACGAGCAGTACTTC
TRBJ2-5 | TRBV19 | TRBD2 | - | CASSPMGGQETQYF | TGTGCCAGTAGTCCCATGGGGGGGCAAGAGACCCAGTACTTC
TRBJ1-2 | TRBV29-1 | - | - | CSVERPGLSNTF | TGCAGCGTTGAGCGTCCAGGGTTAAGCAACACCTTC
TRBJ1-1 | TRBV6-6 | - | - | CASSRTGVGVNTEAFF | TGTGCCAGCAGTCGAACGGGTGTCGGTGTGAACACTGAAGCTTTCTTT
TRBJ2-7 | TRBV4-2 | TRBD1 | few | CASSQGGQGSYEQYF | TGTGCCAGCAGCCAAGGAGGACAGGGCTCCTACGAGCAGTACTTC
TRBJ1-6 | TRBV7-3 | TRBD1 | - | CASSLYGGQYNSPLHF | TGTGCCAGCAGCTTATACGGGGGACAGTATAATTCACCCCTCCACTTT
TRBJ1-2 | TRBV2 | - | once | CASSTPRDPFVGYTF | TGTGCCAGCTCGACCCCGCGGGACCCTTTTGTTGGCTACACCTTC
TRBJ2-1 | TRBV19 | TRBD2 | - | CASRSTGLAGGRRLQFF | TGTGCCAGTAGATCCACAGGACTAGCGGGAGGCCGCCGACTCCAGTTCTTC
TRBJ1-4 | TRBV3-1/TRBV3-2 | - | once | CASSQNNSPNEKLFF | TGTGCCAGCAGCCAAAATAACAGCCCTAATGAAAAACTGTTTTTT
TRBJ1-1 | TRBV14 | - | - | CASSQEIRGAGAFF | TGTGCCAGCAGCCAAGAAATCAGGGGCGCGGGAGCTTTCTTT
TRBJ2-1 | TRBV6-5 | TRBD2 | - | CASSSPLAGTYNEQFF | TGTGCCAGCAGTTCCCCTCTAGCGGGAACGTACAATGAGCAGTTCTTC
TRBJ1-3 | TRBV19 | - | - | CAILAPSGNTIYF | TGTGCCATCCTCGCGCCCTCTGGAAACACCATATATTTT
TRBJ2-3 | TRBV30 | - | - | CAWSRAAHTDTQYF | TGTGCCTGGTCCCGGGCCGCTCACACAGATACGCAGTATTTT
TRBJ2-3 | TRBV5-6 | - | - | CASSREQSTDTQYF | TGTGCCAGCAGCCGGGAGCAGAGCACAGATACGCAGTATTTT
TRBJ1-1 | TRBV5-1 | - | - | CASSLYMMTEAFF | TGCGCCAGCAGCTTGTATATGATGACTGAAGCTTTCTTT
TRBJ1-4 | TRBV10-2 | TRBD1 | - | CASKPGGQVDEKLFF | TGCGCCAGCAAACCGGGGGGACAGGTGGATGAAAAACTGTTTTTT
TRBJ2-7 | TRBV6-5 | - | - | CASSYGQFYEQYF | TGTGCCAGCAGTTACGGACAGTTCTACGAGCAGTACTTC
TRBJ1-5 | TRBV27 | - | - | CASSFRGFGQPQHF | TGTGCCAGCAGTTTCAGAGGGTTTGGTCAGCCCCAGCATTTT
TRBJ1-5 | TRBV18 | - | - | CASSPEADSNQPQHF | TGTGCCAGCTCACCAGAAGCAGATTCGAATCAGCCCCAGCATTTT
TRBJ1-6 | TRBV2 | TRBD1 | few | CASSVRTGGTYNSPLHF | TGTGCCAGCAGCGTGAGGACAGGGGGGACCTATAATTCACCCCTCCACTTT
TRBJ1-4 | TRBV4-2 | - | - | CASSQVARTTNEKLFF | TGTGCCAGCAGCCAAGTGGCGCGTACGACTAATGAAAAACTGTTTTTT
TRBJ2-3 | TRBV28 | - | - | CASSLLATAQYF | TGTGCCAGCAGTTTACTAGCGACGGCGCAGTATTTT
TRBJ2-7 | TRBV29-1 | - | - | CSVDALGGPEQYF | TGCAGCGTTGACGCACTGGGGGGCCCCGAGCAGTACTTC
TRBJ1-1 | TRBV5-6 | TRBD1 | - | CASIEGQGYGRAFF | TGTGCCAGCATCGAAGGACAGGGTTACGGTAGGGCTTTCTTT
TRBJ1-1 | TRBV4-1 | TRBD1 | once | CASSQVGPGTGKTEAFF | TGCGCCAGCAGCCAAGTAGGTCCCGGGACAGGGAAAACTGAAGCTTTCTTT
TRBJ2-7 | TRBV7-9 | - | - | CASSLFAGSNYEQYF | TGTGCCAGCAGCTTATTCGCGGGCAGCAACTACGAGCAGTACTTC
TRBJ1-4 | TRBV5-1 | - | once | CASSLMTGDNEKLFF | TGCGCCAGCAGCCTTATGACAGGAGATAATGAAAAACTGTTTTTT
TRBJ1-3 | TRBV6-5 | TRBD1 | few | CASRSGTGGNTIYF | TGTGCCAGCAGATCCGGGACAGGGGGCAACACCATATATTTT
TRBJ1-2 | TRBV30 | - | - | CAWSVRQGYGYTF | TGTGCCTGGAGTGTACGTCAGGGCTATGGCTACACCTTC
TRBJ1-5 | TRBV6-5 | TRBD1 | - | CASNGQGTQPQHF | TGTGCCAGCAATGGACAGGGGACTCAGCCCCAGCATTTT
TRBJ1-3 | TRBV20-1 | - | - | CSASRQDAGNTIYF | TGCAGTGCTAGTAGACAGGACGCCGGAAACACCATATATTTT
TRBJ1-2 | TRBV7-9 | - | - | CASSFGAVDIYGYTF | TGTGCCAGCAGCTTTGGGGCTGTGGACATCTATGGCTACACCTTC
TRBJ2-7 | TRBV6-5 | - | - | CASFGYEQYF | TGTGCCAGCTTTGGCTACGAGCAGTACTTC
TRBJ2-1 | TRBV6-4 | - | - | CASSERGTEGYNEQFF | TGTGCCAGCAGTGAAAGGGGGACTGAGGGATACAATGAGCAGTTCTTC
TRBJ2-7 | TRBV5-4 | TRBD2 | - | CASSLGLAGGTYEQYF | TGTGCCAGCAGCTTAGGACTAGCGGGAGGCACCTACGAGCAGTACTTC
TRBJ1-1 | TRBV27 | TRBD1 | - | CASSWRDRNEAFF | TGTGCCAGCAGTTGGCGGGACAGAAATGAAGCTTTCTTT
TRBJ1-6 | TRBV5-1 | - | - | CASSEGDTGSPLHF | TGCGCCAGCAGCGAAGGGGATACAGGATCACCCCTCCACTTT
TRBJ2-7 | TRBV10-3 | - | - | CAISEGGDEQYF | TGTGCCATCAGTGAGGGTGGGGACGAGCAGTACTTC
TRBJ2-7 | TRBV12-3/TRBV12-4 | - | - | CATLVGYEQYF | TGTGCCACCCTTGTCGGATACGAGCAGTACTTC
TRBJ2-7 | TRBV6-1 | TRBD2 | many | CASSEEASGSYEQYF | TGTGCCAGCAGTGAAGAGGCTAGCGGGAGCTACGAGCAGTACTTC